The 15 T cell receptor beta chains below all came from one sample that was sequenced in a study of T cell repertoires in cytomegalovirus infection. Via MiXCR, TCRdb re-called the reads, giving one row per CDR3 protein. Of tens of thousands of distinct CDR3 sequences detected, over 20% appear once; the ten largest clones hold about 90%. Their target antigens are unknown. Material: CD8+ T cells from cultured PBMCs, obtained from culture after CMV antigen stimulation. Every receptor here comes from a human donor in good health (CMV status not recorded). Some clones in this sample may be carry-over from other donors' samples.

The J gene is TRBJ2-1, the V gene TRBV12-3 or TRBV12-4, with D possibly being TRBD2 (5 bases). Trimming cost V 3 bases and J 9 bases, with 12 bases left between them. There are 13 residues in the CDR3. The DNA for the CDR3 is TGTGCCAGCAGTTTGGATGTGAGGGTTGAGCAGTTCTTC. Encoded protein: CASSLDVRVEQFF.

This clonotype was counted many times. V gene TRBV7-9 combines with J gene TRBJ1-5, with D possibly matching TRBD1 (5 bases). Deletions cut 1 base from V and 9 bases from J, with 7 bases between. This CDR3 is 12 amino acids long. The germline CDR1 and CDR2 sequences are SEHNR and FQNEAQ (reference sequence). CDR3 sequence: CASSLGGRPQHF. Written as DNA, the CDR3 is TGTGCCAGCAGCTTAGGGGGACGGCCCCAGCATTTT.

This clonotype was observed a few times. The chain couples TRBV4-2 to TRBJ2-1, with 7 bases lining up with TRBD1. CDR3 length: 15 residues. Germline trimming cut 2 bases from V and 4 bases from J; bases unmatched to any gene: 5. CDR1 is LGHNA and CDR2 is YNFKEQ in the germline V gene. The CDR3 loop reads CASSQHAGGYNEQFF. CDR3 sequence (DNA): TGTGCCAGCAGCCAACATGCAGGGGGATACAATGAGCAGTTCTTC.

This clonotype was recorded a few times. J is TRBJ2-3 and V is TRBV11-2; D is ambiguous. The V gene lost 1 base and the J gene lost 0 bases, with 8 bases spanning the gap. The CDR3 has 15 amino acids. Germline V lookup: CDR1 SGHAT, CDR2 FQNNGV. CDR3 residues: CASSLGPRSTDTQYF. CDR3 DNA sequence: TGTGCCAGCAGCTTAGGACCAAGAAGCACAGATACGCAGTATTTT.

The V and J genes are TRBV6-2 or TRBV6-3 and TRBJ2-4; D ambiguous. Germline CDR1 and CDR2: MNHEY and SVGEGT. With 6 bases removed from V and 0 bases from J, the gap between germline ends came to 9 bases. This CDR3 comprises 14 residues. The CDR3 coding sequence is TGTGCCAGCAGCCCCACGTTAGCCAAAAACATTCAGTACTTC. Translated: CASSPTLAKNIQYF.

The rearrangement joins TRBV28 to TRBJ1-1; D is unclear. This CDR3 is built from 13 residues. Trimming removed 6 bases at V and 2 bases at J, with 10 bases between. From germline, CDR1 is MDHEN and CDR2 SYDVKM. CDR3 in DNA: TGTGCCAGCAGCCCCGGGCCTAACACTGAAGCTTTCTTT. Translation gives CASSPGPNTEAFF.

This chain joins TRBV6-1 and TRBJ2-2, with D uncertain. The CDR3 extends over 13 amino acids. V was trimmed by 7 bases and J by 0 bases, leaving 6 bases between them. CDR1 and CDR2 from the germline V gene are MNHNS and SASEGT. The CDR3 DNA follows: TGTGCCAGCAAGGAAGCGAACACCGGGGAGCTGTTTTTT. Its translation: CASKEANTGELFF.

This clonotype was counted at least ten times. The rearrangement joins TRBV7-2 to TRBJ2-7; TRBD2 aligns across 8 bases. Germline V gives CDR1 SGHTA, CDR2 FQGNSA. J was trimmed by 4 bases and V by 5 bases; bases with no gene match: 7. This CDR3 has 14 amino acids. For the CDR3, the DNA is TGTGCCAGCAGCCTCAGCGGGGGTCAGTACGAGCAGTACTTC. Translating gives CASSLSGGQYEQYF.

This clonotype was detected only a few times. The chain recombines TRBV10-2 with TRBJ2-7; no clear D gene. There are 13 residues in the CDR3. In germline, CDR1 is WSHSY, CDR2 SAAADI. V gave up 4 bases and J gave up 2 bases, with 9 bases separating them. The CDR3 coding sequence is TGCGCCAGCAGTGTCGGCAGGACCTACGAGCAGTACTTC. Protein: CASSVGRTYEQYF.

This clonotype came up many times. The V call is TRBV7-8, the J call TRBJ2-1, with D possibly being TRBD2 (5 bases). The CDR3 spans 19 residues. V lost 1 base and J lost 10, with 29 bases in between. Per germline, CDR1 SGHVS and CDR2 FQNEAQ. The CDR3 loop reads CASSLDVSVGAHPLQEQFF. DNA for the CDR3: TGTGCCAGCAGCTTAGATGTTAGTGTGGGAGCCCACCCCCTTCAAGAGCAGTTCTTC.

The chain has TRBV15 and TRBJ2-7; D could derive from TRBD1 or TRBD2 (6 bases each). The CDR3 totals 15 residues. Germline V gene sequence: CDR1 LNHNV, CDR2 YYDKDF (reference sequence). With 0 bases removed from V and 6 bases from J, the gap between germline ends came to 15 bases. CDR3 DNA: TGTGCCACCAGCAGAGATCCGTGGAAGGGGGGCGAGCAGTACTTC. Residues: CATSRDPWKGGEQYF. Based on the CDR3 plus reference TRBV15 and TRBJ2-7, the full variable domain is DAMVIQNPRYQVTQFGKPVTLSCSQTLNHNVMYWYQQKSSQAPKLLFHYYDKDFNNEADTPDNFQSRRPNTSFCFLDIRSPGLGDTAMYLCATSRDPWKGGEQYFGPGTRLTVT.

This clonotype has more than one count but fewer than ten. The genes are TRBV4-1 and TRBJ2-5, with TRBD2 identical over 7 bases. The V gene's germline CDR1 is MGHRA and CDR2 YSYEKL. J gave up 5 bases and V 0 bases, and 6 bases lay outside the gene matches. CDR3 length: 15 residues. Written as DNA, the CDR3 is TGCGCCAGCAGCCAAGATAAGAGGGAGGGGGAGACCCAGTACTTC. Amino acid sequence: CASSQDKREGETQYF.

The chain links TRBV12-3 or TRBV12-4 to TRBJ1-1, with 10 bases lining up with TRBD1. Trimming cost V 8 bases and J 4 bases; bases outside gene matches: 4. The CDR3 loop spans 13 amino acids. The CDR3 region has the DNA TGTGCCAGCTACGGGGACAGGGGCACTGAAGCTTTCTTT. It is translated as CASYGDRGTEAFF.

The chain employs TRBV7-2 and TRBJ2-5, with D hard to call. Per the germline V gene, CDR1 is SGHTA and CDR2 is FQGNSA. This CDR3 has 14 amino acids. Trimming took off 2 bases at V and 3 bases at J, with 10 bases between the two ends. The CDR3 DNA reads TGTGCCAGCAGCTTAAACGGGCGTGAAGAGACCCAGTACTTC. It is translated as CASSLNGREETQYF. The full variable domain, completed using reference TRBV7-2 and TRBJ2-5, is GAGVSQSPSNKVTEKGKDVELRCDPISGHTALYWYRQSLGQGLEFLIYFQGNSAPDKSGLPSDRFSAERTGGSVSTLTIQRTQQEDSAVYLCASSLNGREETQYFGPGTRLLVL.

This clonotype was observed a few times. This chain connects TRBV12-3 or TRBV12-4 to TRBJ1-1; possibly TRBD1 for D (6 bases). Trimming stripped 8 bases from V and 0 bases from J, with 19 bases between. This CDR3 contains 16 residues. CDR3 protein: CASGGGFFLLNTEAFF. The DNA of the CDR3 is TGTGCCAGCGGAGGGGGGTTCTTCCTACTGAACACTGAAGCTTTCTTT.